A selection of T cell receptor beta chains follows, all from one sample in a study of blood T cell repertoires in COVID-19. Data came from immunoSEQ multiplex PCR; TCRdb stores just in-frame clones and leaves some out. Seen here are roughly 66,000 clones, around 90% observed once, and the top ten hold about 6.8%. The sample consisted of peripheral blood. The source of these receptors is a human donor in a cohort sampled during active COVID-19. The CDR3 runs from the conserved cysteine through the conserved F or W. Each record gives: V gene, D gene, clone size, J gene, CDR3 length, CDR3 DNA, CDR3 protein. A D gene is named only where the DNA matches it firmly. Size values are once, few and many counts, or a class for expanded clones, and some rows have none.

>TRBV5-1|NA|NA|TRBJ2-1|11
TGCGCCAGCAGCTTTCTCAATGAGCAGTTCTTC
CASSFLNEQFF
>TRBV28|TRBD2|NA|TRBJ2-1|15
TGTGCCAGCGTAGGAGCCGGGACTAGCAGGAATGAGCAGTTCTTC
CASVGAGTSRNEQFF
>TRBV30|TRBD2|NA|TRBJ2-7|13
TGTGCCTGGAGTACTAGCGCCTACTACGAGCAGTACTTC
CAWSTSAYYEQYF
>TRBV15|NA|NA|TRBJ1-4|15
TGTGCCACCATTATGAGCGGGGGAACTAATGAAAAACTGTTTTTT
CATIMSGGTNEKLFF
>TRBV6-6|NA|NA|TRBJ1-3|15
TGTGCCAGCAGTTACCATATCGGACAGGGAAACACCATATATTTT
CASSYHIGQGNTIYF
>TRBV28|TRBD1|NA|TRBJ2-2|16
TGTGCCAGCAGCTCCCCGGGACAGCCGAACACCGGGGAGCTGTTTTTT
CASSSPGQPNTGELFF
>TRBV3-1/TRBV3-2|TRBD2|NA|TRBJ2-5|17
TGTGCCAGCAGCCAAGATAGGGGCGGGGGGGCCCCAGAGACCCAGTACTTC
CASSQDRGGGAPETQYF
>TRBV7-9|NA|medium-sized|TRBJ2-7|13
TGTGCCAGCAGCCAGCCTCAGGGATACGAGCAGTACTTC
CASSQPQGYEQYF
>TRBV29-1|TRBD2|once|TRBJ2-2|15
TGCAGCGTTGGGGTAGCGGGAGAATATACCGGGGAGCTGTTTTTT
CSVGVAGEYTGELFF
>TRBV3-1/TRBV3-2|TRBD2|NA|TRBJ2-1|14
TGTGCCAGCAGCCTAGCGGGAGAGCACAATGAGCAGTTCTTC
CASSLAGEHNEQFF
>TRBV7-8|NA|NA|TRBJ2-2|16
TGTGCCAGCGGGTACAGAGCGGCGGGGATGACCGGGGAGCTGTTTTTT
CASGYRAAGMTGELFF
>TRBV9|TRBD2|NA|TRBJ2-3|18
TGTGCCAGCAGCGTAGGATTATTAGCGGGGGGCAACACAGATACGCAGTATTTT
CASSVGLLAGGNTDTQYF
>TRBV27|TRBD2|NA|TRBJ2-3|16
TGTGCCAGCAGTTTAATAGCGGGGGGATCCACAGATACGCAGTATTTT
CASSLIAGGSTDTQYF
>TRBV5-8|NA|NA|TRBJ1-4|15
TGTGCCAGCAGTTGGGGCAGAATGACCAACGAAAAACTGTTTTTT
CASSWGRMTNEKLFF
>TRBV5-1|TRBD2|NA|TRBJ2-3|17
TGCGCCAGCAGCATCGGACTAGCCATAGCAGTCACAGATACGCAGTATTTT
CASSIGLAIAVTDTQYF
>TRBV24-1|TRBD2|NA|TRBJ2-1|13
TGTGCCACCGAAGCGGGAGGACACGCTGAGCAGTTCTTC
CATEAGGHAEQFF
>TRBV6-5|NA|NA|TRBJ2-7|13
TGTGCCAGCAGACAGGGTCACTCCTACGAGCAGTACTTC
CASRQGHSYEQYF
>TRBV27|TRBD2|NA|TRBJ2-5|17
TGTGCCAGCAGTTCTTTCGGGACTAGCGGGAATGAAGAGACCCAGTACTTC
CASSSFGTSGNEETQYF
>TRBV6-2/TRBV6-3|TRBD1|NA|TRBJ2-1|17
TGTGCCAGCAGCCGACCTCGGACAGGGAAAGTTGTCAATGAGCAGTTCTTC
CASSRPRTGKVVNEQFF
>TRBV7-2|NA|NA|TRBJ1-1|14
TGTGCCAGCAGCGGGTCCTCGGAGGGCACTGAAGCTTTCTTT
CASSGSSEGTEAFF
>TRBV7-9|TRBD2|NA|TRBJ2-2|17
TGTGCCAGCAGCTTAGACGAACTAGCGGGGAATTTCGGGGAGCTGTTTTTT
CASSLDELAGNFGELFF
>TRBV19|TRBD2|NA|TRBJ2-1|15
TGTGCCAGTAGTACCGGGACTAATTCGCGCAATGAGCAGTTCTTC
CASSTGTNSRNEQFF
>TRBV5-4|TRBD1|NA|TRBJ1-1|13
TGTGCCAGCAGCACAGGGGGCCGGACTGAAGCTTTCTTT
CASSTGGRTEAFF
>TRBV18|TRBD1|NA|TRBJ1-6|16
TGTGCCAGCTCACCACCGAGGACAGGGGAGAATTCACCCCTCCACTTT
CASSPPRTGENSPLHF
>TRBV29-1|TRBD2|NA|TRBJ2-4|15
TGCAGCGTCGCCGGGACTAGCGTCCGCGGAAACATTCAGTACTTC
CSVAGTSVRGNIQYF
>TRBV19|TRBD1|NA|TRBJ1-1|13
TGTGCCAGTAGTCCGGACAGGGGGACTGAAGCTTTCTTT
CASSPDRGTEAFF
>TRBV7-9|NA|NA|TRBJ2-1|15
TGTGCCAGCAGCTTACGTCAGGGGTCTGGAAATGAGCAGTTCTTC
CASSLRQGSGNEQFF
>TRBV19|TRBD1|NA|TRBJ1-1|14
TGTGCCAGTAGTTGGGACAGCGAATCCACTGAAGCTTTCTTT
CASSWDSESTEAFF
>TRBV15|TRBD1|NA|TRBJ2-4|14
TGTGCCACCAGCAGAGACCGGGACAGAAACATTCAGTACTTC
CATSRDRDRNIQYF
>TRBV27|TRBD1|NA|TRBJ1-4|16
TGTGCCAGCCGTGGACAGGGTGTACCAACTAATGAAAAACTGTTTTTT
CASRGQGVPTNEKLFF
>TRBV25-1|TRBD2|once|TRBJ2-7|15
TGTGCCAGCAGTGAAGGGGTTAGCGGGGACTACGAGCAGTACTTC
CASSEGVSGDYEQYF
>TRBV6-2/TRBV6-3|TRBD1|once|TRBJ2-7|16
TGTGCCAGCAGCCTTCCTGGACAGGGGGCTATCCACGAGCAGTACTTC
CASSLPGQGAIHEQYF
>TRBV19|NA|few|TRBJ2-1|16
TGTGCCAGTAGTATACACGGAGGTTCCTACTACAATGAGCAGTTCTTC
CASSIHGGSYYNEQFF
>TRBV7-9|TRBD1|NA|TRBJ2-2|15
TGTGCCAGCAGCCGGACAGGGGTTAACACCGGGGAGCTGTTTTTT
CASSRTGVNTGELFF
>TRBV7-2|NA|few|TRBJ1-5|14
TGTGCCAGCAGCTTAGAGCGGGGGAATCAGCCCCAGCATTTT
CASSLERGNQPQHF
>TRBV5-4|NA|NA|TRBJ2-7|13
TGTGCCAGCAGCTTGCCAGGGGTCTACGAGCAGTACTTC
CASSLPGVYEQYF
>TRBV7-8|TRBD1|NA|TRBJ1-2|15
TGTGCCAGCAGCCCGTGGACAGGGGCCTCTTATGGCTACACCTTC
CASSPWTGASYGYTF
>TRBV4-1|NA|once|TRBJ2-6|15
TGCGCCAGCAGCACCAACGGAGCTGGGGCCAACGTCCTGACTTTC
CASSTNGAGANVLTF
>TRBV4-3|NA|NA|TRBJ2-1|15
TGCGCCAGCAGCCAACGAAGACAGGTCTACAATGAGCAGTTCTTC
CASSQRRQVYNEQFF
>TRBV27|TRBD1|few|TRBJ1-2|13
TGTGCCAGCACCGACAGGGGGTCCCATGGCTACACCTTC
CASTDRGSHGYTF
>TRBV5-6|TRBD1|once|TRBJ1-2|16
TGTGCCAGCAGCTTGTCGGACAGGGCCTTGCCTTATGGCTACACCTTC
CASSLSDRALPYGYTF
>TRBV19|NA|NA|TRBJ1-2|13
TGTGCCAGTAGTCCCCGGGACATATATGGCTACACCTTC
CASSPRDIYGYTF
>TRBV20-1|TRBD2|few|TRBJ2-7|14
TGCAGTGCTAGTTCTGCGGGAGGGACTGGGGAGCAGTACTTC
CSASSAGGTGEQYF
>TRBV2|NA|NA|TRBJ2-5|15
TGTGCCAGCAGCCCCTCCCGGACTAACCAAGAGACCCAGTACTTC
CASSPSRTNQETQYF
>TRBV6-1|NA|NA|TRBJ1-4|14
TGTGCCAGCAGCGAAGCGCAGGGCTTTGAAAAACTGTTTTTT
CASSEAQGFEKLFF
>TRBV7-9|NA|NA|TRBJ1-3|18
TGTGCCAGCAGCTCAAGAAAGGGGCAGGTTATCTCTGGAAACACCATATATTTT
CASSSRKGQVISGNTIYF